The 27 T cell receptor beta chains reported below all come from one sample, sequenced in a study of radiotherapy plus CTLA-4 blockade in lung cancer. Produced via immunoSEQ multiplex PCR; TCRdb's table is partial and in-frame only. The data show about 120,000 clones, more than 65% seen once. The source was peripheral blood, collected from a patient treated with radiotherapy plus ipilimumab. All receptors come from a human donor with non-small cell lung cancer who had a partial response to radiotherapy plus ipilimumab.

The chain is built from TRBV19 and TRBJ2-5, with D maybe TRBD2 (6 bases). Germline CDR1 reads LNHDA; CDR2 reads SQIVND (reference sequence). The V end lost 2 bases, the J end lost 7 bases, and 8 bases lay between the germline ends. This CDR3 has 12 residues. The CDR3 protein is CASSITEGTQYF. The CDR3 coding sequence is TGTGCCAGTAGTATAACGGAGGGGACCCAGTACTTC.

Comments on this clone: At the DNA level, this CDR3 is encoded by other sequences in the same sample as well. This sequence joins TRBV7-2 and TRBJ1-1; 8 bases match TRBD1. The CDR3 has 14 amino acids. Germline CDR1 and CDR2: SGHTA and FQGNSA. The ends lost 3 bases at V and 5 bases at J; junction bases unmatched: 5. CDR3: CASSLEQGGTEAFF. In DNA, the CDR3 is TGTGCCAGCAGCTTGGAACAGGGGGGGACTGAAGCTTTCTTT.

Comments on this clone: Other DNA sequences of this sample code for an identical CDR3. The rearrangement links TRBV4-1 to TRBJ2-6; D remains ambiguous. CDR3 length: 15 residues. Germline CDR1 is MGHRA and CDR2 is YSYEKL. The ends were cut back, 4 bases at V and 1 base at J, with 8 bases in the middle. CDR3 sequence (DNA): TGCGCCAGCAGCCCCCCCGGGTCTGGGGCCAACGTCCTGACTTTC. Translation gives CASSPPGSGANVLTF.

In this sample, this clone turned up a few times. This chain joins TRBV5-6 and TRBJ1-2; 7 nucleotides line up with TRBD1. CDR1 is SGHDT and CDR2 is YYEEEE in the germline V gene. This CDR3 comprises 15 residues. The V gene end was trimmed by 4 bases and the J gene end by 0 bases; junction bases not matched to a gene: 6. This chain's CDR3 is CASSVWDRANYGYTF. As DNA, the CDR3 is TGTGCCAGCAGCGTATGGGACAGAGCTAACTATGGCTACACCTTC. The variable domain in full, completed from reference TRBV5-6 and TRBJ1-2, reads DAGVTQSPTHLIKTRGQQVTLRCSPKSGHDTVSWYQQALGQGPQFIFQYYEEEERQRGNFPDRFSGHQFPNYSSELNVNALLLGDSALYLCASSVWDRANYGYTFGSGTRLTVV.

This chain joins TRBV7-9 and TRBJ2-1; possible D gene TRBD2, 5 bases. V lost 11 bases, J lost 8 bases, and 16 bases lay in between. This CDR3 spans 12 amino acids. Germline CDR1 reads SEHNR; CDR2 reads FQNEAQ (reference sequence). The CDR3 region has the DNA TGTGCCCTATCGACGGGGTCGGATGAGCAGTTCTTC. Its protein is CALSTGSDEQFF.

The chain is built from TRBV6-1 and TRBJ2-7; 9 bases align to TRBD2. The CDR3 is made up of 13 amino acids. The germline gives CDR1 MNHNS, CDR2 SASEGT. The V segment lost 5 bases and the J segment 5 bases; nucleotides outside the gene matches: 4. The CDR3 region has the DNA TGTGCCAGCAGTCATCCTAGCGGGAACGAGCAGTACTTC. This gives the protein CASSHPSGNEQYF.

For this clone: The sample holds other DNA sequences that translate to the same CDR3. V usage is TRBV7-2 and J usage is TRBJ2-1, with 8 bases fitting TRBD2. V lost 4 bases to trimming and J lost 7 bases; unmatched junction nucleotides: 6. The CDR3 is 14 residues long. The V gene's germline CDR1 is SGHTA and CDR2 FQGNSA. Here the CDR3 DNA reads TGTGCCAGCAGCTCGAGACTAGCGACTAATGAGCAGTTCTTC. Translation gives CASSSRLATNEQFF.

The V call is TRBV6-1, the J call TRBJ2-7; 10 bases map to TRBD1. With 5 bases clipped from V and 3 bases from J, the junction kept 7 bases outside the gene matches. The CDR3 has 15 amino acids. In germline, CDR1 is MNHNS, CDR2 SASEGT. The CDR3 loop is CASSLDRGPLYEQYF. DNA of the CDR3: TGTGCCAGCAGTCTTGACAGGGGGCCGCTCTACGAGCAGTACTTC.

Here the CDR3 DNA reads TGTGCCAGCAGTTTATTGGGCACCAATCAGCCCCAGCATTTT. Its translation: CASSLLGTNQPQHF. The chain links TRBV27 to TRBJ1-5, with D unclear. The CDR3 has 14 amino acids. The V gene lost 1 base and the J gene lost 3 bases, with 7 bases spanning the gap. From germline, CDR1 is MNHEY and CDR2 SMNVEV (reference sequence).

The V call is TRBV6-1, the J call TRBJ1-1; maybe TRBD1 (6 bases). V gave up 5 bases and J gave up 1 base, with 14 bases separating them. The CDR3 totals 15 residues. Germline CDR1 is MNHNS and CDR2 is SASEGT. CDR3 nucleotide sequence: TGTGCCAGCAGTACCACAGGGCGAGCGAACACTGAAGCTTTCTTT. Translation: CASSTTGRANTEAFF.

The chain employs TRBV5-4 and TRBJ2-7; 10 bases align to TRBD2. Unmatched junction bases numbered 1, after V lost 1 base and J lost 0 bases. CDR1 and CDR2 (germline): SGHNT, YYREEE (reference sequence). There are 15 residues in the CDR3. The CDR3 DNA is TGTGCCAGCAGCTTGCCTAGCGGGAGCTCCTACGAGCAGTACTTC. Its translation: CASSLPSGSSYEQYF.

This clone was found once. The same CDR3 also results from other DNA sequences found in this sample. The genes are TRBV19 and TRBJ2-2, with 7 bases matching TRBD2. Germline assignment: CDR1 LNHDA and CDR2 SQIVND (reference sequence). CDR3 length: 14 residues. The ends lost 5 bases at V and 2 bases at J; junction bases unmatched: 2. CDR3 sequence (DNA): TGTGCCAGTAGTGAGCGGGGAAACACCGGGGAGCTGTTTTTT. Its translation: CASSERGNTGELFF.

This clone has just a few counts. The rearrangement uses TRBV19 and TRBJ2-2, with a tentative D call TRBD1 (5 bases). V shed 7 bases and J shed 0 bases, with 15 bases lying between them. There are 16 residues in the CDR3. In germline, CDR1 is LNHDA, CDR2 SQIVND (reference sequence). CDR3 residues: CASKRTGESNTGELFF. CDR3 DNA: TGTGCCAGTAAAAGAACAGGAGAATCGAACACCGGGGAGCTGTTTTTT.

J is TRBJ1-5 and V is TRBV28, with 8 nucleotides matching TRBD1. V lost 5 bases to trimming and J lost 9 bases; unmatched junction nucleotides: 15. The CDR3 consists of 16 residues. Germline V gives CDR1 MDHEN, CDR2 SYDVKM. The CDR3 nucleotides read TGTGCCAGCAGTAGAACCCAGACAGGGGCCTCGGGGCCCCAGCATTTT. Protein product: CASSRTQTGASGPQHF.

This clone was counted only a few times. The chain combines TRBV28 with TRBJ1-3; D is unresolved. Trimming left V 4 bases short and J 0 bases short, with 13 bases between. The germline V gene has CDR1 MDHEN and CDR2 SYDVKM. The CDR3 spans 16 residues. The CDR3 region is CASSWLPGSSGNTIYF. For the CDR3, the DNA is TGTGCCAGCAGTTGGTTGCCGGGGAGCTCTGGAAACACCATATATTTT.

The CDR3 reads CASSVGRTVNQPQHF. CDR3 in DNA: TGTGCCAGCAGCGTAGGAAGGACAGTCAATCAGCCCCAGCATTTT. The rearrangement uses TRBV9 and TRBJ1-5, with D possibly matching TRBD1 (6 bases). Trimming took 0 bases from V and 3 from J, leaving 10 bases between them. Germline CDR1 SGDLS, CDR2 YYNGEE. The CDR3 sequence is 15 residues long. Together with reference TRBV9 and TRBJ1-5, the CDR3 gives the full variable domain: DSGVTQTPKHLITATGQRVTLRCSPRSGDLSVYWYQQSLDQGLQFLIQYYNGEERAKGNILERFSAQQFPDLHSELNLSSLELGDSALYFCASSVGRTVNQPQHFGDGTRLSIL.

In this sample, this clone turned up once. The V and J genes are TRBV10-2 and TRBJ2-7; D unclear. The CDR3 covers 14 residues. In germline, CDR1 is WSHSY, CDR2 SAAADI. The V gene lost 6 bases and the J gene lost 5 bases, with 17 bases spanning the gap. The DNA of the CDR3 is TGCGCCAGCAGAGATCTAGGAACCTGGGACGAGCAGTACTTC. Translated, it gives CASRDLGTWDEQYF.

This chain links TRBV7-9 with TRBJ1-2; D remains ambiguous. Trimming left V 3 bases short and J 6 bases short, with 2 bases between. This CDR3 comprises 10 residues. Germline CDR1 SEHNR, CDR2 FQNEAQ (reference sequence). CDR3: CASSFNGYTF. The CDR3 nucleotides are TGTGCCAGCAGCTTTAATGGCTACACCTTC.

The rearrangement joins TRBV10-2 to TRBJ1-3, with 8 positions matching TRBD1. Per the germline V gene, CDR1 is WSHSY and CDR2 is SAAADI. The CDR3 sequence is 14 residues long. The V segment lost 6 bases and the J segment 4 bases; nucleotides outside the gene matches: 5. As DNA, the CDR3 is TGCGCCAGCAGCAGGGGGCTCGACGGAAACACCATATATTTT. Translated, it gives CASSRGLDGNTIYF.

The chain couples TRBV6-5 to TRBJ1-3; D is ambiguous. Germline V gives CDR1 MNHEY, CDR2 SVGAGI. The CDR3 extends over 13 amino acids. Trimming removed 5 bases from V and 4 bases from J, with 9 bases in between. The CDR3 region is CASSRNYGNTIYF. The CDR3 bases are TGTGCCAGCAGTAGAAACTACGGAAACACCATATATTTT.

The V call is TRBV19, the J call TRBJ2-7, with 9 bases aligning to TRBD1. The V gene's germline CDR1 is LNHDA and CDR2 SQIVND (reference sequence). The CDR3 length is 17 residues. V shed 5 bases and J 2 bases; nucleotides not matched to a gene: 13. The DNA of the CDR3 is TGTGCCAGTAGTTCGACAGGGGGGATCCCGATGGCCTACGAGCAGTACTTC. This codes for CASSSTGGIPMAYEQYF.

The V call is TRBV19, the J call TRBJ2-1; 7 bases are a match to TRBD2. J was trimmed by 13 bases and V by 4 bases; bases with no gene match: 22. Germline V gene lookup returns CDR1 LNHDA and CDR2 SQIVND (reference sequence). The CDR3 is made up of 17 amino acids. The CDR3 region is CASSTSYGTTLPAVQFF. For the CDR3, the DNA is TGTGCCAGTAGTACAAGTTACGGGACTACCCTTCCTGCGGTACAGTTCTTC.

The chain combines TRBV6-5 with TRBJ1-2, with 7 bases fitting TRBD1. With V trimmed by 4 bases and J by 14 bases, 13 bases remained unmatched. CDR1 and CDR2 from the germline V gene are MNHEY and SVGAGI. The CDR3 sequence is 13 residues long. The CDR3 reads CASSSDLGTEETF. The CDR3 DNA follows: TGTGCCAGCAGTTCCGACCTCGGGACAGAGGAAACCTTC.

There are many counts of this clone. The chain joins TRBV5-1 to TRBJ1-3; 7 nucleotides align to TRBD1. V was clipped by 4 bases and J by 6 bases; unmatched bases: 4. This CDR3 has 13 residues. Germline V gene data show CDR1 as SGHRS and CDR2 as YFSETQ. The CDR3 DNA reads as TGCGCCAGCAGCGCAGGGGGTGTAAACACCATATATTTT. This encodes CASSAGGVNTIYF.

V gene TRBV6-1 combines with J gene TRBJ2-7, with 9 bases that match TRBD1. The CDR3 sequence is 13 residues long. V lost 3 bases and J lost 5; bases outside the gene matches: 2. Germline CDR1 is MNHNS and CDR2 is SASEGT. The CDR3 is CASSEGTGNEQYV. For the CDR3, the DNA is TGTGCCAGCAGTGAGGGGACAGGGAACGAGCAGTACGTC.

The chain uses TRBV19 and TRBJ2-1, with 9 bases matching TRBD1. This CDR3 is 13 amino acids long. Germline V gene sequence: CDR1 LNHDA, CDR2 SQIVND (reference sequence). The trim removed 7 bases at V and 9 bases at J, leaving 7 bases unmatched. The CDR3 is CASKDRGLGEQFF. The CDR3 nucleotides are TGTGCCAGTAAGGACAGGGGATTAGGTGAGCAGTTCTTC.

This clone was seen a single time. This chain joins TRBV2 and TRBJ2-5; maybe TRBD1 (6 bases). Near its end, the DNA agrees better with TRBJ2-7, so the J call may be wrong. This CDR3 is built from 13 residues. Germline CDR1 and CDR2: SNHLY and FYNNEI. CDR3 sequence (DNA): TGTGCCAGCAGCGGACAGACCTCCTACGAGCAGTACTTC. It specifies CASSGQTSYEQYF.